This T cell receptor beta chain was documented in a study of T cells in Graves' hyperthyroidism and ophthalmopathy (dated by TCRdb to between 2018 and 2021). At the level of the whole study: Peripheral blood was sampled at the time of initial diagnosis, prior to any treatment. To identify distinguishing TCR V-J signatures, a discovery cohort of about 95 patients was used, comprising fewer than 45 with Graves' ophthalmopathy and approximately 58 with stable Graves' hyperthyroidism. Prospective prediction of ophthalmopathy was tested in an independent validation cohort of 18 to 20 hyperthyroidism patients and 17 patients who later progressed to ophthalmopathy. The roughly 90 discovery patients were divided at random into training and test sets in a 7:3 ratio. The study also compared thyroid tissue and blood T-cell repertoires from several Graves' hyperthyroidism patients. Following sampling, methimazole starting at 30 mg daily was given to hyperthyroidism patients, and high-dose intravenous methylprednisolone was given to ophthalmopathy patients. The paper describes TCR Vbeta CDR3 sequencing of 140 or so peripheral blood samples, made up of fewer than 50 ophthalmopathy patients, 70 to 75 hyperthyroidism patients and approximately 17 progressor patients.

TCR beta CDR3 regions were amplified from RNA transcripts. The first round of RT-PCR for the TCR CDR3 was performed with the HTBI primer set and the Qiagen OneStep RT-PCR kit. Libraries were constructed in a second round of multiplex PCR, after which size selection and purification were performed. The libraries were sequenced on an Illumina HiSeq2000 using paired-end 100 bp reads. The study's processing was this. SOAPnuke was used to process the raw data, with reads discarded if the reads contained adapters or uncalled bases, had a mean Phred below 15, or lacked an exact constant-primer or identifier match. COPE v1.2.5 was used to merge high-quality paired reads, and clonotypes were defined as unique nucleotide sequences. Clonotypes were aligned to IMGT TRBV, TRBD and TRBJ reference segments using MiTCR v1.1. Only V-J combinations with frequency above 0.0001, covering roughly 99% of repertoires, were analysed. The TCS score was defined as the ratio of F50 (clonal expansion) to E x V (chaos), calculated using BLOSUM62-based TCRdist between CDR3 peptides within each V-J. Welch's t-statistics and random forest reduced roughly 500 V-J features to about 12, which were used in a naive Bayes classifier (R e1071). TCRdb trimmed public reads at Q25 via fastp, called clones via MiXCR and kept in-frame beta chains. Rows matching on CDR3 protein sequence are summarized as one entry with the most common DNA and genes. TCRdb, not the original authors, processed these V and J calls. This sample lists about 500,000 distinct CDR3 sequences; about 15% were detected once. The top ten constitute about 29% of the sample.

Moderately to severely active disease, a Clinical Activity Score of at least 3, a NOSPECS grade of at least 4, and a duration under 3 months were present in ophthalmopathy patients. Patients with uncontrolled infections, other autoimmune diseases, pregnancy or lactation were excluded. Diagnoses were established on the basis of clinical symptoms, serum thyroxine and TRAb, thyroid ultrasound, and orbital computed tomography. Ficoll-Paque density gradient centrifugation was used to isolate PBMCs from about 10 ml of fresh peripheral blood. Total RNA was extracted with Trizol reagent, and quality was checked on an Agilent 2100 Bioanalyzer. The germline V gene gives CDR1 as KGHSH and CDR2 as LQKENI. V and J lose 4 bases and 4 bases, and a span of 19 bases separates them. The CDR3 starts with the cysteine, ends with the phenylalanine, and has 17 residues. Only CDR3 DNA remains: 51 bases, in frame from the first base.

Broad study findings and their caveats: In cross-validation, a model built on a 13 V-J signature told ophthalmopathy apart from stable hyperthyroidism with 87.88% sensitivity and around 83% specificity, and in testing the same model reached 80%/75%. In validation, the model predicted progression to ophthalmopathy with approximately 69% sensitivity and approximately 74% specificity, a median of 6.5 months before onset. Sample size was not statistically predetermined, and investigators were not blinded to group allocation. Most expanded thyroid clonotypes (frequency above 0.001) were also detected in blood, a finding suggesting that blood repertoires may reflect thyroid immune responses.

This clonotype was counted only a few times. It has no known antigen specificity. Base qualities were left out, and no much larger clone turns up one base away. The V gene is TRBV18 and the J gene is TRBJ1-4; perhaps TRBD1 is the D gene, with 5 bases matching. The sequencing sample was made of blood. The sequence was obtained from a young woman with Graves' ophthalmopathy. The nucleotide sequence reads TGTGCCAGCTCACGGGAAATGGCAGGGCCCATTAATGAAAAACTGTTTTTT. It codes for CASSREMAGPINEKLFF.